This is a list of T cell receptor beta chains from one sample in a study of OX40 agonist ivuxolimab in advanced cancers. The protocol was immunoSEQ multiplex PCR, while the TCRdb copy is restricted to in-frame clones and leaves out a portion. The data contain tens of thousands of clones, about 91% of them singletons. Material: CD4+ or CD8+ T cells sorted from blood, obtained in a trial of the OX40 agonist ivuxolimab. Source of these receptors: an adult with an advanced solid tumor such as melanoma, head and neck, liver or kidney cancer. The CDR3 runs from the conserved cysteine through the conserved F or W. Each record gives: D gene, V gene, CDR3 protein. The D gene is left open where the match is weak.

D gene: -
V gene: TRBV5-1
CDR3 protein: CASSYSGTLDYGYTF

D gene: -
V gene: TRBV5-6
CDR3 protein: CASSLGTAGTQYF

D gene: -
V gene: TRBV4-3
CDR3 protein: CASSQGLQGIDYGYTF

D gene: -
V gene: TRBV28
CDR3 protein: CASSLRGSGANVLTF

D gene: -
V gene: TRBV4-3
CDR3 protein: CASSQDRVGDEKLFF

D gene: TRBD1
V gene: TRBV29-1
CDR3 protein: CSVEGGTGVAAYEQYF

D gene: TRBD2
V gene: TRBV27
CDR3 protein: CASSFASGSLADTQYF

D gene: -
V gene: TRBV13
CDR3 protein: CASSPRSEQFF

D gene: TRBD2
V gene: TRBV28
CDR3 protein: CASSLSGSYNEQFF

D gene: -
V gene: TRBV4-2
CDR3 protein: CASSTGIASDTQYF

D gene: -
V gene: TRBV6-1
CDR3 protein: CASSEAGTRETNEQFF

D gene: -
V gene: TRBV2
CDR3 protein: CASSNRQLSYGYTF

D gene: -
V gene: TRBV9
CDR3 protein: CASSVVDGSVYEQYF

D gene: -
V gene: TRBV15
CDR3 protein: CATSSRTYNYGYTF

D gene: TRBD2
V gene: TRBV7-2
CDR3 protein: CASSLTSGDTQYF

D gene: -
V gene: TRBV6-5
CDR3 protein: CASSISSRGTEAFF

D gene: -
V gene: TRBV7-2
CDR3 protein: CASSFPLGSGANVLTF

D gene: TRBD2
V gene: TRBV7-2
CDR3 protein: CASSQLAGPYNEQFF

D gene: TRBD2
V gene: TRBV5-4
CDR3 protein: CASSFGGDEQYF

D gene: TRBD1
V gene: TRBV13
CDR3 protein: CASSSGTATTYEQYF

D gene: TRBD1
V gene: TRBV28
CDR3 protein: CASSPWTGTTYGYTF

D gene: TRBD2
V gene: TRBV9
CDR3 protein: CASSDPTSGRRNEQFF

D gene: TRBD2
V gene: TRBV10-2
CDR3 protein: CASRGLAGGDEQFF

D gene: -
V gene: TRBV10-1
CDR3 protein: CASSESMGTKNIQYF

D gene: -
V gene: TRBV4-3
CDR3 protein: CASSQDLGGYEQYF

D gene: -
V gene: TRBV6-6
CDR3 protein: CASSTSGSSYNEQFF

D gene: TRBD2
V gene: TRBV29-1
CDR3 protein: CSADSGRTRETQYF

D gene: TRBD2
V gene: TRBV27
CDR3 protein: CASSLSFLADYEQYF

D gene: TRBD2
V gene: TRBV5-1
CDR3 protein: CASSGAGGFTDTQYF

D gene: -
V gene: TRBV4-3
CDR3 protein: CASSQDRLGNTEAFF

D gene: TRBD2
V gene: TRBV5-4
CDR3 protein: CASSEASGRTNEQFF

D gene: -
V gene: TRBV5-6
CDR3 protein: CASSLTPGTYEQYF

D gene: -
V gene: TRBV7-9
CDR3 protein: CASSAPGTRRQPQHF

D gene: -
V gene: TRBV7-2
CDR3 protein: CASSLSLILLGGTDTQYF

D gene: TRBD1
V gene: TRBV28
CDR3 protein: CASRSVVGQGNQPQHF

D gene: -
V gene: TRBV4-2
CDR3 protein: CASSQEGLQGDTQYF

D gene: TRBD1
V gene: TRBV7-9
CDR3 protein: CASSLPTGVVEKLFF

D gene: -
V gene: TRBV7-8
CDR3 protein: CASSLSLDNGYTF

D gene: -
V gene: TRBV5-1
CDR3 protein: CASSLVRTADGYTF

D gene: -
V gene: TRBV27
CDR3 protein: CASQGPYGYTF

D gene: TRBD1
V gene: TRBV4-2
CDR3 protein: CASSQDQRQGAFGLYGYTF

D gene: -
V gene: TRBV5-1
CDR3 protein: CASSLDHTQYF

D gene: -
V gene: TRBV11-2
CDR3 protein: CASSLSTHTGELFF

D gene: -
V gene: TRBV15
CDR3 protein: CATSRGRANTGELFF

D gene: -
V gene: TRBV27
CDR3 protein: CASRNPASTDTQYF

D gene: TRBD1
V gene: TRBV7-3
CDR3 protein: CASSLGTGGSYEQYF

D gene: -
V gene: TRBV25-1
CDR3 protein: CASCKGVIRNEQFF

D gene: TRBD1
V gene: TRBV7-9
CDR3 protein: CASSLVRTGDEVAKNIQYF

D gene: -
V gene: TRBV7-8
CDR3 protein: CASSPVGLPETQYF

D gene: TRBD2
V gene: TRBV27
CDR3 protein: CASSATSSPYEQYF

D gene: TRBD2
V gene: TRBV6-5
CDR3 protein: CASSYQRDSNNEQFF

D gene: TRBD2
V gene: TRBV30
CDR3 protein: CAWTLAGRTDTQYF

D gene: TRBD2
V gene: TRBV19
CDR3 protein: CASRPWELAGGVGELFF

D gene: -
V gene: TRBV7-9
CDR3 protein: CASSLVSNTGELFF

D gene: TRBD1
V gene: TRBV7-3
CDR3 protein: CASSPAGQGYNEQFF